This T cell receptor beta chain came from a study of blood T cell repertoires in COVID-19. Clones were sequenced by immunoSEQ multiplex PCR, and TCRdb holds only the in-frame ones, with some missing. The sample holds about 220,000 clones; approximately 86% are singletons and the top ten take roughly 14%. Germline-derived CDR1 and CDR2 are SQVTM and ANQGSEA. V was shortened by 7 bases and J by 0 bases, with 10 bases between the two germline ends. The CDR3 consists of 13 residues. Clinical history as reported by participants underpinned cohort assignment. Specimen: PBMCs or T cells enriched from blood (not recorded which). The TCR sequence derives from a woman between 45 and 65 years old with acute COVID-19. V and J are TRBV29-1 and TRBJ2-1, with D uncertain. The chain's CDR3 is CSARPSSYNEQFF. The CDR3 region has the DNA TGCAGCGCCCGTCCGAGCTCCTACAATGAGCAGTTCTTC.